Shown below are 21 T cell receptor beta chains from a single sample sequenced in a study of blood T cell repertoires in COVID-19. Sequencing used immunoSEQ multiplex PCR; TCRdb keeps in-frame clones, though not all of them. The sample carries some 220,000 clones, 75% to 90% recorded once. Sample: PBMCs or T cells enriched from blood (not recorded which). Every receptor here comes from a woman aged 40 to 50 with acute COVID-19.

The chain is built from TRBV9 and TRBJ1-4; D unclear. The V and J ends lost 4 bases and 0 bases respectively, with 13 bases between them. CDR1 is SGDLS and CDR2 is YYNGEE in the germline V gene. The CDR3 spans 16 residues. This CDR3 reads CASSPTDFATNEKLFF. In DNA form, the CDR3 reads TGTGCCAGCAGCCCCACGGACTTTGCAACTAATGAAAAACTGTTTTTT.

This chain joins TRBV7-9 and TRBJ2-1; 13 positions match TRBD2. Germline assignment: CDR1 SEHNR and CDR2 FQNEAQ (reference sequence). V trimming: 2 bases; J trimming: 9 bases; junction bases outside the gene matches: 7. There are 16 residues in the CDR3. In nucleotides, the CDR3 is TGTGCCAGCAGCTTACAACTAGCGGGGGGGCCGAGTGAGCAGTTCTTC. The encoded protein is CASSLQLAGGPSEQFF.

V is TRBV5-1 and J is TRBJ1-4, with 12 bases matching TRBD1. CDR1 and CDR2 from the germline V gene are SGHRS and YFSETQ. The CDR3 has 16 amino acids. J lost 7 bases, V lost 4 bases, and 8 bases had no gene match. The chain's CDR3 is CASSPGQGARGEKLFF. The CDR3 coding sequence is TGCGCCAGCAGCCCGGGACAGGGGGCGCGAGGTGAAAAACTGTTTTTT.

The rearrangement joins TRBV7-2 to TRBJ1-2; D is perhaps TRBD1 (5 bases). Germline V CDR1 and CDR2: SGHTA, FQGNSA. The CDR3 has 16 residues. V lost 0 bases and J lost 1, with 12 bases in between. CDR3 DNA sequence: TGTGCCAGCAGCTTAGCGCGACAGAGGCTTAACTATGGCTACACCTTC. This gives the protein CASSLARQRLNYGYTF.

V usage is TRBV27 and J usage is TRBJ2-7, with 11 bases identical to TRBD1. Per germline, CDR1 MNHEY and CDR2 SMNVEV (reference sequence). The CDR3 runs 15 residues. J lost 4 bases, V lost 2 bases, and 4 bases had no gene match. CDR3 amino acids: CASSLEGDRGYEQYV. DNA of the CDR3: TGTGCCAGCAGTTTAGAGGGGGACAGGGGGTACGAGCAGTACGTC.

The chain has TRBV5-6 and TRBJ1-3; D is unclear. Trimming took off 0 bases at V and 4 bases at J, with 8 bases between the two ends. CDR3 length: 14 amino acids. Germline CDR1 is SGHDT and CDR2 is YYEEEE. CDR3 coding DNA: TGTGCCAGCAGCTTGGGGGTAGCGGGAAACACCATATATTTT. Residues: CASSLGVAGNTIYF.

The chain employs TRBV5-4 and TRBJ1-2, with a weak D call TRBD1 (6 bases). V was clipped by 0 bases and J by 3 bases, with 12 bases between them. The CDR3 runs 15 residues. Per germline, CDR1 SGHNT and CDR2 YYREEE (reference sequence). In DNA, the CDR3 is TGTGCCAGCAGCTTGGCAAGACAGGTCTACTATGGCTACACCTTC. Protein sequence: CASSLARQVYYGYTF.

The CDR3 loop is CASSRGQGAYQPQHF. The CDR3 DNA is TGTGCCAGCAGCCGAGGACAGGGGGCGTATCAGCCCCAGCATTTT. V usage is TRBV5-5 and J usage is TRBJ1-5; 11 bases are a match to TRBD1. The CDR3 extends over 15 amino acids. Germline V CDR1 and CDR2: SGHKS, YYEKEE (reference sequence). Unmatched junction bases numbered 5, after V lost 4 bases and J lost 5 bases.

The chain joins TRBV6-2 or TRBV6-3 to TRBJ2-2, with D maybe TRBD1 (5 bases). The germline gives CDR1 MNHEY, CDR2 SVGEGT. The CDR3 totals 17 residues. Trimming took off 5 bases at V and 2 bases at J, with 18 bases between the two ends. The CDR3 reads CASSIGTGPLNTGELFF. The DNA of the CDR3 is TGTGCCAGCAGTATAGGTACAGGCCCGCTTAACACCGGGGAGCTGTTTTTT.

The J gene is TRBJ1-6, the V gene TRBV11-2; D gene ambiguous. Trimming left V 4 bases short and J 3 bases short, with 10 bases between. CDR3 length: 15 amino acids. The germline V gene has CDR1 SGHAT and CDR2 FQNNGV. The CDR3 sequence is CASSSLNGYNSPLHF. The CDR3 nucleotides read TGTGCCAGCAGCTCTCTAAATGGCTATAATTCACCCCTCCACTTT. The full variable domain, with the rest looked up from reference TRBV11-2 and TRBJ1-6, is EAGVAQSPRYKIIEKRQSVAFWCNPISGHATLYWYQQILGQGPKLLIQFQNNGVVDDSQLPKDRFSAERLKGVDSTLKIQPAKLEDSAVYLCASSSLNGYNSPLHFGNGTRLTVT.

The CDR3 DNA reads TGTGCCAGCAGCTCCCCCACCGACAGCCCAGCAGACTATGGCTACACCTTC. This codes for CASSSPTDSPADYGYTF. The V and J genes are TRBV5-6 and TRBJ1-2; D perhaps matches TRBD1 (5 bases). V was trimmed by 3 bases and J by 3 bases, leaving 21 bases between them. This CDR3 has 17 residues. Germline V gene lookup returns CDR1 SGHDT and CDR2 YYEEEE.

The J gene is TRBJ1-1, the V gene TRBV6-4; TRBD1 matches 7 bases. Germline CDR1 and CDR2: MRHNA and SNTAGT. The trim removed 5 bases at V and 9 bases at J, leaving 9 bases unmatched. CDR3 size: 13 residues. The CDR3 coding sequence is TGTGCCAGCAGTTCTGTACAGGGGACGCAAGCTTTCTTT. As protein: CASSSVQGTQAFF.

The chain recombines TRBV18 with TRBJ1-4; TRBD1 matches at 8 bases. Per the germline V gene, CDR1 is KGHSH and CDR2 is LQKENI. This CDR3 is built from 14 residues. The V gene end was trimmed by 2 bases and the J gene end by 7 bases; junction bases not matched to a gene: 3. The CDR3: CASSPTGGIEKLFF. For the CDR3, the DNA is TGTGCCAGCTCACCAACAGGGGGGATTGAAAAACTGTTTTTT.

The chain carries TRBV18 and TRBJ1-1; D is uncertain. The CDR3 is made up of 14 amino acids. The germline CDR1 and CDR2 sequences are KGHSH and LQKENI. V dropped 2 bases and J dropped 4 bases, with 11 bases sitting between them. In nucleotides, the CDR3 is TGTGCCAGCTCACCAAGCGAATCGCGCACTGAAGCTTTCTTT. Amino acid sequence: CASSPSESRTEAFF.

This chain links TRBV2 with TRBJ1-2, with D tentatively TRBD1 (5 bases). Germline lookup yields CDR1 SNHLY and CDR2 FYNNEI. The V end was cut by 4 bases, the J end by 2 bases, with 11 bases between. The CDR3 totals 14 residues. CDR3 in amino acids: CASSAGYRNYGYTF. The CDR3 bases are TGTGCCAGCAGTGCGGGTTACAGGAACTATGGCTACACCTTC.

This clone was observed a single time. The chain employs TRBV30 and TRBJ2-2; 9 bases are shared with TRBD1. Germline assignment: CDR1 GTSNPN and CDR2 SVGIG (reference sequence). The CDR3 extends over 15 amino acids. The ends lost 2 bases at V and 1 base at J; junction bases unmatched: 2. The CDR3 DNA sequence: TGTGCCTGGAGTCAGGGACAGGGGAACACCGGGGAGCTGTTTTTT. This translates into CAWSQGQGNTGELFF.

V is TRBV27 and J is TRBJ1-1; 9 positions agree with TRBD1. Germline CDR1 and CDR2: MNHEY and SMNVEV (reference sequence). The CDR3 extends over 15 amino acids. Losses at the gene ends were 5 bases for V and 1 base for J; bases not matched to a gene: 5. The CDR3 loop is CASSLGQGSNTEAFF. In DNA, the CDR3 is TGTGCCAGCAGTCTGGGACAGGGATCGAACACTGAAGCTTTCTTT.

This rearrangement joins TRBV5-1 to TRBJ1-4; D might be TRBD1 (6 bases). This CDR3 has 16 residues. Germline loops: CDR1 SGHRS, CDR2 YFSETQ. V was pared by 4 bases and J by 8 bases, with 21 bases between. The CDR3 protein is CASSLALGGAREKLFF. The CDR3 DNA is TGCGCCAGCAGCCTCGCCCTAGGGGGGGCGCGCGAAAAACTGTTTTTT.

Here the CDR3 reads CASSLGPDNSPLHF. The CDR3 nucleotides are TGTGCCAGCAGCTTGGGGCCAGATAATTCACCCCTCCACTTT. V and J are TRBV7-6 and TRBJ1-6; TRBD1 is a possible D gene (5 bases). V was clipped by 3 bases and J by 5 bases, with 8 bases between them. Germline V gene sequence: CDR1 SGHVS, CDR2 FNYEAQ. The CDR3 consists of 14 residues.

The chain has TRBV6-5 and TRBJ1-1; TRBD1 matches at 9 bases. The CDR3 length is 15 residues. V dropped 2 bases and J dropped 6; count of bases not matched to a gene: 7. Germline CDR1 is MNHEY and CDR2 is SVGAGI. CDR3 residues: CASSYGTGFRSEAFF. The CDR3 region has the DNA TGTGCCAGCAGTTACGGGACAGGGTTTCGGTCTGAAGCTTTCTTT.

This clone was counted a single time. DNA for the CDR3: TGTGCCAGCACCAGGGGCTCTAATAGCAATCAGCCCCAGCATTTT. It encodes CASTRGSNSNQPQHF. The genes are TRBV6-5 and TRBJ1-5, with D perhaps matching TRBD1 (6 bases). The CDR3 length is 15 residues. From germline, CDR1 is MNHEY and CDR2 SVGAGI. V lost 7 bases and J lost 0, with 13 bases in between.